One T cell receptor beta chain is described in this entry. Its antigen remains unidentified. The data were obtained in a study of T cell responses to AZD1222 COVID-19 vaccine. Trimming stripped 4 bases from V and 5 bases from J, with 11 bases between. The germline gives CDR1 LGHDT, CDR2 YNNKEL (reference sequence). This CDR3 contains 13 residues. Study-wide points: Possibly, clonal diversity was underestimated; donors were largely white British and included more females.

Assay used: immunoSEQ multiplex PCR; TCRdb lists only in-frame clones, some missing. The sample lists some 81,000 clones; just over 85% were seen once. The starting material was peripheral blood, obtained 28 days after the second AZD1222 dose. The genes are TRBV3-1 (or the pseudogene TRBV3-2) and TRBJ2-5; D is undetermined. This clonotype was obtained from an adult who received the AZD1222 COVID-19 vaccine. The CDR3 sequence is CASSPYSLETQYF. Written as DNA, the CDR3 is TGTGCCAGCAGCCCCTATAGTCTGGAGACCCAGTACTTC.